These 5 T cell receptor beta chains originate from one sample sequenced in a study of cytomegalovirus exposure and HLA in healthy donors. A multiplex PCR was run with 60 Vbeta primers and 13 Jbeta primers. Some clones are missing from TCRdb's copy, which holds only in-frame ones; the method was immunoSEQ multiplex PCR. The sample holds some 160,000 clones, just over 75% seen once. The source material was PBMCs. The receptor set was obtained from a man between 40 and 49 years old in good health and CMV-seronegative.

This rearrangement joins TRBV18 to TRBJ2-5, with D maybe TRBD2 (5 bases). Trimming pared 0 bases from V and 2 bases from J, leaving 10 bases between. The V gene's germline CDR1 is KGHSH and CDR2 LQKENI. The CDR3 spans 15 residues. CDR3 protein: CASSPPSERQETQYF. The CDR3 bases are TGTGCCAGCTCACCACCGTCGGAGCGGCAAGAGACCCAGTACTTC. Drawing the rest from reference TRBV18 and TRBJ2-5, the complete variable domain is NAGVMQNPRHLVRRRGQEARLRCSPMKGHSHVYWYRQLPEEGLKFMVYLQKENIIDESGMPKERFSAEFPKEGPSILRIQQVVRGDSAAYFCASSPPSERQETQYFGPGTRLLVL.

The J gene is TRBJ1-4, the V gene TRBV21-1; the D call TRBD1 from the table was never checked on the DNA. TRBV21-1 is described as a pseudogene. This CDR3 has 12 amino acids. The CDR3 protein is CASSPGGEKLFF. CDR3 sequence (DNA): TGTGCCAGCAGCCCAGGGGGGGAAAAACTGTTTTTT.

V gene TRBV9 combines with J gene TRBJ2-1; TRBD2 agrees at 10 bases. CDR3 length: 14 amino acids. Germline-derived CDR1 and CDR2 are SGDLS and YYNGEE. The J segment lost 10 bases and the V segment lost 2 bases, leaving 6 bases of the junction unmatched. The CDR3 loop reads CASSVVAGGPEQFF. CDR3 coding DNA: TGTGCCAGCAGCGTCGTAGCGGGAGGACCCGAGCAGTTCTTC.

The V call is TRBV4-2, the J call TRBJ2-1, with a possible D match to TRBD2 (7 bases). From germline, CDR1 is LGHNA and CDR2 YNFKEQ. This CDR3 has 16 residues. The germline V and J ends were trimmed by 2 bases and 6 bases, with 17 bases remaining between them. The CDR3 here is CASSQRGGRPSNEQFF. CDR3 DNA: TGTGCCAGCAGCCAAAGGGGGGGGAGACCCTCCAATGAGCAGTTCTTC.

This clone was counted a few times. The gene calls are TRBV19 and TRBJ1-3, with 10 bases fitting TRBD1. V trimming: 6 bases; J trimming: 7 bases; junction bases outside the gene matches: 9. The CDR3 is made up of 15 amino acids. Germline V gene lookup returns CDR1 LNHDA and CDR2 SQIVND (reference sequence). Here the CDR3 DNA reads TGTGCCAGTAGGCTTGCGGGGACAGGGGAGAACACCATATATTTT. Translating gives CASRLAGTGENTIYF.